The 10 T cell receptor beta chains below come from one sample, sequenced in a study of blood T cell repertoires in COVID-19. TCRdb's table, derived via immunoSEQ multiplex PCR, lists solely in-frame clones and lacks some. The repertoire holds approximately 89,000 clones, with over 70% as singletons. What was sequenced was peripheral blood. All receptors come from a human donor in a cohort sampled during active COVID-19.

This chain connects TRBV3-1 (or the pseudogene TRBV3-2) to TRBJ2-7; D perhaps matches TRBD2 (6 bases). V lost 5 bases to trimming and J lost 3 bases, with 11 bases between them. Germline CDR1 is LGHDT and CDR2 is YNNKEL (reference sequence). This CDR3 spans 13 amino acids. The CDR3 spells CASSYSGSYEQYF. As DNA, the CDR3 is TGTGCCAGCAGCTACTCCGGGAGCTACGAGCAGTACTTC.

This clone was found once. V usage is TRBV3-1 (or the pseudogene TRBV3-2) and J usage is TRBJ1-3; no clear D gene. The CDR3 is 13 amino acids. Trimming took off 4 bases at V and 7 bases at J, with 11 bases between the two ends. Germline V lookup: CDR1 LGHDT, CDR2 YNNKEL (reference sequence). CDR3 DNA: TGTGCCAGCAGCCTGTATGCGGAGAACACCATATATTTT. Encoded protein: CASSLYAENTIYF.

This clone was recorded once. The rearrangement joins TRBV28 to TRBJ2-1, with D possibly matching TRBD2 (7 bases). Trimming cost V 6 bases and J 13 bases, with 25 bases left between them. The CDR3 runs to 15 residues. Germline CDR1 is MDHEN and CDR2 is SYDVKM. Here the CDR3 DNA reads TGTGCCAGCAGACCGGAAAGGGGGGGAACTAGCCACCAGTTCTTC. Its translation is CASRPERGGTSHQFF.

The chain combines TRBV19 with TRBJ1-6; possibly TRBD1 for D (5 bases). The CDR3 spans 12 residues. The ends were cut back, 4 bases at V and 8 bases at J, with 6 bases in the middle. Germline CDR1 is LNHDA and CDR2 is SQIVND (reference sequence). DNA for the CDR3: TGTGCCAGTAGTAAGACAGATTCACCCCTCCACTTT. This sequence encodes CASSKTDSPLHF.

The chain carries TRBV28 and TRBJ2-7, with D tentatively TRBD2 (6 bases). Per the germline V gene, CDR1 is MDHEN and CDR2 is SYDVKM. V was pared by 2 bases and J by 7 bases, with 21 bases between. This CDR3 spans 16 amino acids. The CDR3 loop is CASSLVAAAGEGEQYF. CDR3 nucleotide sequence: TGTGCCAGCAGTTTAGTAGCGGCCGCCGGGGAAGGTGAGCAGTACTTC. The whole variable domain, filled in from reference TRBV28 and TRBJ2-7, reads DVKVTQSSRYLVKRTGEKVFLECVQDMDHENMFWYRQDPGLGLRLIYFSYDVKMKEKGDIPEGYSVSREKKERFSLILESASTNQTSMYLCASSLVAAAGEGEQYFGPGTRLTVT.

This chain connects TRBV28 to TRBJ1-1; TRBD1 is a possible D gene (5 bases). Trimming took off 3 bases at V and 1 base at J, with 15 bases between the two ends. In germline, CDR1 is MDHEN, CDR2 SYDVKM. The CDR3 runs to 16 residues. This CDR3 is CASSFLGQGRNTEAFF. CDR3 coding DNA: TGTGCCAGCAGTTTTTTGGGCCAGGGAAGGAACACTGAAGCTTTCTTT.

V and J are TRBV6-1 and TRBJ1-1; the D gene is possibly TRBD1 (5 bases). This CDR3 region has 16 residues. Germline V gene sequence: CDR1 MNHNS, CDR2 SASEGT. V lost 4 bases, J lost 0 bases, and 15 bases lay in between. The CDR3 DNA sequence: TGTGCCAGCAGTGGCTCCCGGACACACTTGAACACTGAAGCTTTCTTT. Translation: CASSGSRTHLNTEAFF.

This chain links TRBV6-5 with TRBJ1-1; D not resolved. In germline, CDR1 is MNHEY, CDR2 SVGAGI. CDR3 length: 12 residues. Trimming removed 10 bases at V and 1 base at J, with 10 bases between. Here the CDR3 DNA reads TGTGCCACCTTACGCGGGAACACTGAAGCTTTCTTT. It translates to CATLRGNTEAFF.

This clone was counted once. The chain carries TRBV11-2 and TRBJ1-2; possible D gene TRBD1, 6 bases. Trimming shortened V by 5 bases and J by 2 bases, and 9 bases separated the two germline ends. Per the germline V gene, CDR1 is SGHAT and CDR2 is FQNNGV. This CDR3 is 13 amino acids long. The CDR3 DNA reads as TGTGCCAGCAGCCAAACAGGGAACTATGGCTACACCTTC. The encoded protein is CASSQTGNYGYTF.

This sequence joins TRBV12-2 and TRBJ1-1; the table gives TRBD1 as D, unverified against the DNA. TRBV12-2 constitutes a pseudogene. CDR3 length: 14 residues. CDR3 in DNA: TGTGCAAGTCGCCCCTTAGGGGGTAAGACTGAAGCTTTCTTT. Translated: CASRPLGGKTEAFF.